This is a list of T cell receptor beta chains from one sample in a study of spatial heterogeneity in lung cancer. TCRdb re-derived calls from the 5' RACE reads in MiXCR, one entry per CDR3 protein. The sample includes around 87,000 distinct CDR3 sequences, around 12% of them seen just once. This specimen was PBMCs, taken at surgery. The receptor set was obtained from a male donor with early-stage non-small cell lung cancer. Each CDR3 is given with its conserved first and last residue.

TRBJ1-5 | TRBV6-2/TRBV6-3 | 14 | CASTSLGGSQPQHF
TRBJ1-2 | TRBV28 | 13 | CASSLTGNYGYTF
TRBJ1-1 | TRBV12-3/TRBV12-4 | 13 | CASSFQGGTEAFF
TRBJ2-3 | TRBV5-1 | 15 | CASSLDQPSTDTQYF
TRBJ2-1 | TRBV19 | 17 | CASSMLAGLAGAHEQFF
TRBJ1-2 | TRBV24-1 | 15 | CATSAGTGVGEGYTF
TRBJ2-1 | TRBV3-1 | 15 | CASSSTRGSYNEQFF
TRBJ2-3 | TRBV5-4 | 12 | CASSPSIDTQYF
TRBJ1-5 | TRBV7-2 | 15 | CASSLIGQGGQPQHF
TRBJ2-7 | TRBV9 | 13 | CASSVDRTGEQYF
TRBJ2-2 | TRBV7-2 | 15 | CASRITGGDTGELFF
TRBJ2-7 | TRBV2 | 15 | CASIGITSGDYEQYF
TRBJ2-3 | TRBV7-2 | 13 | CASSLASGDEEYF
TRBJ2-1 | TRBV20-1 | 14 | CSARDGLANNEQFF
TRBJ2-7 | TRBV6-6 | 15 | CASSYRGGNLYEQYF
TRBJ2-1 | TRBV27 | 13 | CASSLAVYNEQFF
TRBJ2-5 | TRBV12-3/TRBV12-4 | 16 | CASSLYEGRPQETQYF
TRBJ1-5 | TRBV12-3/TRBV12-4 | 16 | CASSTGQFYSNQPQHF
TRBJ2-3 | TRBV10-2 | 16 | CASRQIAGVWTDTQYF
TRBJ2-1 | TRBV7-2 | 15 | CASSLDSGTYNEQFF
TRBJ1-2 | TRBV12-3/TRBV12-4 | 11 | CASGDIYGYTF
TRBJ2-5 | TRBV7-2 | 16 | CASSSIGTAVVETQYF
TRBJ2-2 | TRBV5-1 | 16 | CASSPAPGQSTGELFF
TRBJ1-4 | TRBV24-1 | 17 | CATSDSGTVSTNEKLFF
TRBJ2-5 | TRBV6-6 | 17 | CASSYPSRTTYQETQYF
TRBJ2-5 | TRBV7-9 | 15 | CASSLKSGGQETQYF
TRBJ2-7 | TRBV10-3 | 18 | CAISEDSEHYSSSYEQYF
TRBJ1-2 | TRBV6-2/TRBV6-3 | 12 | CASGTGVYGYTF
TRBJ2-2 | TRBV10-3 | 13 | CAISAGAAGELFF
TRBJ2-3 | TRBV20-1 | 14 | CSAPFLAGADTQYF
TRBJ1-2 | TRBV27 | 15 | CASSSGQGRVYGYTF
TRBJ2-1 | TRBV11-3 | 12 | CASSSLPNEQFF
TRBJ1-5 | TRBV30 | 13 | CAWSVGRDQPQHF
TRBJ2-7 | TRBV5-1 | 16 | CASSLSGRGTGDEQYF
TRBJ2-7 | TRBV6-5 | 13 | CASRRGRSYEQYF
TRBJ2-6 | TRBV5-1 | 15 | CASSSQTSGANVLTF
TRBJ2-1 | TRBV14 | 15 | CASSSGASGYNEQFF
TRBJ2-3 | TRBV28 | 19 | CASRQPGLAGAQRADTQYF
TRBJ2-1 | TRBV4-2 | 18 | CASSPRGLASGRDDEQFF
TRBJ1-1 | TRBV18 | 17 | CASSSGLMRTMNTEAFF
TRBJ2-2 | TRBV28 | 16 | CASSSSSGGAFYELFF
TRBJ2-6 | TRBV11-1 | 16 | CASRSGVPSGANVLTF
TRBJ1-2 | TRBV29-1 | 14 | CSVRTEEGNYGYTF
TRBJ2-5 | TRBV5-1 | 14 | CASSTQGARETQYF
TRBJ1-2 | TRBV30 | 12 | CACTGTVYGYTF